The present T cell receptor (beta chain) was sequenced within a study of technical replicates of blood from several donors. This CDR3 has 14 amino acids. Germline assignment: CDR1 WNHNN and CDR2 SYGVQD (reference sequence). The junction had 2 bases not matched to a gene; V was cut back by 4 bases and J by 2 bases. Produced via immunoSEQ multiplex PCR; TCRdb's table is partial and in-frame only. The data contain more than 95,000 clones, 95% of them seen just once; the ten biggest clones take up 0.2% to 0.25%. The sequencing input was T cells isolated from PBMCs. J is TRBJ2-1 and V is TRBV10-1, with TRBD1 matching 7 bases. The TCR was taken from a human donor in good health. As DNA, the CDR3 is TGCGCCAGCAGTGGCGACAGGGCCTACAATGAGCAGTTCTTC. Its protein product is CASSGDRAYNEQFF.